These T cell receptor beta chains were read from a single sample in a study of beta chain features in type 1 diabetes. The method was immunoSEQ multiplex PCR; TCRdb's version includes in-frame clones alone and lacks a portion of them. The sample has roughly 450,000 clones, about an eighth seen once. Material for sequencing was naive CD4+ T cells from blood. These receptors came from a woman between 18 and 29 years old in good health. Each CDR3 is given with its conserved first and last residue. Clone size is not always given. Where it is, it says once, few, many or a class for expanded clones.

V gene,CDR3 length,J gene,clone size,CDR3 protein
TRBV30,14,TRBJ2-5,few,CAWSVGGAGETQYF
TRBV11-3,11,TRBJ2-1,few,CASSLALEQFF
TRBV7-9,16,TRBJ2-5,few,CASSNPLRVTRETQYF
TRBV29-1,13,TRBJ2-3,NA,CSVASGITDTQYF
TRBV13,18,TRBJ2-7,NA,CASSLERKRAQGVYEQYF
TRBV11-2,17,TRBJ2-3,NA,CASSYGRGGRQTDTQYF
TRBV30,12,TRBJ1-4,few,CAWTGREEKLFF
TRBV5-1,13,TRBJ1-5,few,CASSDGRDQPQHF
TRBV5-1,15,TRBJ1-5,few,CASSSGTGGNQPQHF
TRBV2,13,TRBJ1-1,NA,CASQLWMSTEAFF
TRBV7-2,14,TRBJ2-7,few,CASSFWTDSYEQYF
TRBV7-2,17,TRBJ1-6,few,CASSLVGRNDYNSPLHF
TRBV6-1,17,TRBJ2-1,few,CASSDYHRGVGYNEQFF
TRBV9,14,TRBJ2-6,NA,CASTSFSGANVLTF
TRBV25-1,17,TRBJ2-6,NA,CASSFRDRASGANVLTF
TRBV11-3,13,TRBJ2-5,few,CASSRRNEETQYF
TRBV27,13,TRBJ2-1,NA,CACSRGSYNEQFF
TRBV29-1,13,TRBJ1-5,NA,CSAGWGSNQPQHF
TRBV29-1,14,TRBJ2-7,NA,CSVGVALSSYEQYF
TRBV19,14,TRBJ2-7,NA,CASSIRSYSYEQYF
TRBV18,13,TRBJ2-7,NA,CASSPGRVDEQYF
TRBV2,15,TRBJ2-1,NA,CASSVVGQGVDEQFF
TRBV4-3,16,TRBJ1-4,few,CASSPRKTGSGEKLFF
TRBV30,11,TRBJ1-1,NA,CAGDRGVAAFF
TRBV5-1,17,TRBJ2-1,few,CASSLAFVTVSYNEQFF
TRBV7-7,14,TRBJ2-5,NA,CASSLDGQGETQYF
TRBV29-1,13,TRBJ1-2,NA,CSVDPRAGGRYTF
TRBV29-1,15,TRBJ1-2,few,CSVQTGSPSPYGYTF
TRBV4-3,15,TRBJ1-1,once,CASSRDTGAGTEAFF
TRBV15,13,TRBJ1-1,NA,CATSRAGGVEAFF
TRBV11-3,14,TRBJ2-5,NA,CASSSGRLEETQYF
TRBV27,13,TRBJ2-4,NA,CASSLSLFNIQYF
TRBV7-6,16,TRBJ2-3,NA,CASSDGPLGGTDTQYF
TRBV21-1,13,TRBJ1-1,few,CAVMRREDTEAFF
TRBV11-2,15,TRBJ2-2,NA,CASSSIKGHTGELFF
TRBV4-2,13,TRBJ2-7,NA,CASSQDPDFEQYF
TRBV7-2,13,TRBJ2-5,few,CASSPRVQETQYF
TRBV7-3,15,TRBJ2-2,few,CASSLRGPTAGELFF
TRBV19,12,TRBJ1-5,few,CASRAARGPQHF
TRBV4-1,16,TRBJ2-5,few,CASSNQGYRRGETQYF
TRBV30,15,TRBJ2-7,few,CAWSFGAAVGYEQYF
TRBV7-2,14,TRBJ1-5,NA,CASSLRKGTQPQHF
TRBV7-9,13,TRBJ1-2,few,CASSYGQTYGYTF
TRBV18,14,TRBJ1-2,few,CASSPTTGDYGYTF
TRBV7-2,14,TRBJ2-5,few,CASSRGQPALTQYF
TRBV5-1,15,TRBJ1-2,NA,CASSLAPRANYGYTF
TRBV9,15,TRBJ2-1,NA,CASSGVAGLYNEQFF
TRBV14,16,TRBJ2-1,few,CASSQDLGQNYNEQFF
TRBV18,13,TRBJ2-1,few,CASSRLVDNEQFF
TRBV2,12,TRBJ1-4,few,CASSGGNEKLFF